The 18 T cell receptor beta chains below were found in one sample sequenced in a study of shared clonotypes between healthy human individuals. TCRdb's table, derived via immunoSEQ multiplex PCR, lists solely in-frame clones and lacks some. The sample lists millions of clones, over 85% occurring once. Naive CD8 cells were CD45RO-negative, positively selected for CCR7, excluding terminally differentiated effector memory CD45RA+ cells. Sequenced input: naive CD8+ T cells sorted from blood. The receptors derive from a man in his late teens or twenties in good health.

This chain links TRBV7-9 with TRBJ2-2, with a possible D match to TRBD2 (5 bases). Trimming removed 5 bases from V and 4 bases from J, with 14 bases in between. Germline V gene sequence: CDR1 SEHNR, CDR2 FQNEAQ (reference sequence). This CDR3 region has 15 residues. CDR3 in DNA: TGTGCCAGCAGCCCCTCTCGCGGGTCCACCGGGGAGCTGTTTTTT. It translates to CASSPSRGSTGELFF. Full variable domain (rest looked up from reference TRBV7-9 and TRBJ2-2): DTGVSQNPRHKITKRGQNVTFRCDPISEHNRLYWYRQTLGQGPEFLTYFQNEAQLEKSRLLSDRFSAERPKGSFSTLEIQRTEQGDSAMYLCASSPSRGSTGELFFGEGSRLTVL.

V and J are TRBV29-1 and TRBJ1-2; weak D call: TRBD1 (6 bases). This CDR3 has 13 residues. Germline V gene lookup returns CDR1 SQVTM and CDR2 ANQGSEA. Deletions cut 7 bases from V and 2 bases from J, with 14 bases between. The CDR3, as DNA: TGCAGCGCGACCGGGGGGCTAAACTATGGCTACACCTTC. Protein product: CSATGGLNYGYTF. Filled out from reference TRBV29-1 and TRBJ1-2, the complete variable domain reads SAVISQKPSRDICQRGTSLTIQCQVDSQVTMMFWYRQQPGQSLTLIATANQGSEATYESGFVIDKFPISRPNLTFSTLTVSNMSPEDSSIYLCSATGGLNYGYTFGSGTRLTVV.

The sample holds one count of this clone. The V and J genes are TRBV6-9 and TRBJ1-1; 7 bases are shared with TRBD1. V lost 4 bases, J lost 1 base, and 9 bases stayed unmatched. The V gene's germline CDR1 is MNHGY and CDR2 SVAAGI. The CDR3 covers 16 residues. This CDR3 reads CASSSGGLIPNTEAFF. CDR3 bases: TGTGCCAGCAGTTCAGGGGGTTTAATCCCGAACACTGAAGCTTTCTTT.

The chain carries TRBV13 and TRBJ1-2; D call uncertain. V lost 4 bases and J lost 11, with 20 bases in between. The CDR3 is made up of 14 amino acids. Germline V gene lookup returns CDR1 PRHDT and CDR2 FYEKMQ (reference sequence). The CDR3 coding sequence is TGTGCCAGCAGCTCGATGTCCGGCGCTGTGGTATACACCTTC. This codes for CASSSMSGAVVYTF. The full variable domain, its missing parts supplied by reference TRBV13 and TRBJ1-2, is AAGVIQSPRHLIKEKRETATLKCYPIPRHDTVYWYQQGPGQDPQFLISFYEKMQSDKGSIPDRFSAQQFSDYHSELNMSSLELGDSALYFCASSSMSGAVVYTFGSGTRLTVV.

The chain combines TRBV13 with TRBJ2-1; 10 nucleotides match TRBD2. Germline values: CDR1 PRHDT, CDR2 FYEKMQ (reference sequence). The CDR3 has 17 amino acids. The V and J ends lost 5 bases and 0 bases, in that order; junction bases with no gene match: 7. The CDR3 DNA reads TGTGCCAGCAGCCCTGAGACTAGCGGGCCCTCCTACAATGAGCAGTTCTTC. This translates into CASSPETSGPSYNEQFF.

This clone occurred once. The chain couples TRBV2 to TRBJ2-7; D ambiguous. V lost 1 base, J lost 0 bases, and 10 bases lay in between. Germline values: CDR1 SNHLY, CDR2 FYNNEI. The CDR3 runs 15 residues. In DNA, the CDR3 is TGTGCCAGCAGTGAAGGGAGCGCTAACTCCTACGAGCAGTACTTC. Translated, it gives CASSEGSANSYEQYF.

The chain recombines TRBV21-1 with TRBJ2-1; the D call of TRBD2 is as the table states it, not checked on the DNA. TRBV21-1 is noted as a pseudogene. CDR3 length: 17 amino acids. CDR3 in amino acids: CASSAIGLAGGYNEQFF. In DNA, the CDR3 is TGTGCCAGCAGCGCAATCGGACTAGCGGGAGGGTACAATGAGCAGTTCTTC.

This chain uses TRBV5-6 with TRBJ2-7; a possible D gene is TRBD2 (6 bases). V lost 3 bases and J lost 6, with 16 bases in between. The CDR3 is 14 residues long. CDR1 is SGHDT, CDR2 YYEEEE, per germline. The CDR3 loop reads CASSWGVGPGEQYF. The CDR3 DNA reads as TGTGCCAGCAGCTGGGGGGTGGGTCCCGGCGAGCAGTACTTC.

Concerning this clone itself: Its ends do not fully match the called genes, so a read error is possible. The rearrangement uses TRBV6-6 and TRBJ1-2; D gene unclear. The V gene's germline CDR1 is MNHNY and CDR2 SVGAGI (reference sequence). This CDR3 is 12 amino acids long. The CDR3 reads CASSPRPWESSF. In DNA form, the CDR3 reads TGTGCCAGCAGTCCACGCCCCTGGGAGTCGTCCTTC.

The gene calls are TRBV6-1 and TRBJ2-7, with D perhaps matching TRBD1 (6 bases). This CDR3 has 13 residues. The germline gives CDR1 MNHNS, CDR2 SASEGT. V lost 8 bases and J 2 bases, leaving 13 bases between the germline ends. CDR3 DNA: TGTGCCAGCGGTGTGCGGACAGCCTACGAGCAGTACTTC. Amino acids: CASGVRTAYEQYF.

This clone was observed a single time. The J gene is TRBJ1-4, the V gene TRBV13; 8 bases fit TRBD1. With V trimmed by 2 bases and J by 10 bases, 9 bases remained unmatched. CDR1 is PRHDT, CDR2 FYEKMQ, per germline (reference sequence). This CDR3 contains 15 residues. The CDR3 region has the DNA TGTGCCAGCAGCTTAAAGGGGGGACAGGAAGGAAAACTGTTTTTT. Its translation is CASSLKGGQEGKLFF. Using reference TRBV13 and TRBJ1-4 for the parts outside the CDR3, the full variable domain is AAGVIQSPRHLIKEKRETATLKCYPIPRHDTVYWYQQGPGQDPQFLISFYEKMQSDKGSIPDRFSAQQFSDYHSELNMSSLELGDSALYFCASSLKGGQEGKLFFGSGTQLSVL.

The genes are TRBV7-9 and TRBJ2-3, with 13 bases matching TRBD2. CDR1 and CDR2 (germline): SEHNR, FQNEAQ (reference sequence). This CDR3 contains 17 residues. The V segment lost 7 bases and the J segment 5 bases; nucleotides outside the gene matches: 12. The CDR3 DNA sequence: TGTGCCAGCACCCTAGAGTCGGGGACTAGCGGGATAGATACGCAGTATTTT. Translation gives CASTLESGTSGIDTQYF.

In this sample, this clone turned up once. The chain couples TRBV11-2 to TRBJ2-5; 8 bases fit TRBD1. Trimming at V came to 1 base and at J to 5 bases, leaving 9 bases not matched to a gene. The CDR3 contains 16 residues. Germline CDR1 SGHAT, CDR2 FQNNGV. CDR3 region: CASSLASQGDWETQYF. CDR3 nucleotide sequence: TGTGCCAGCAGCTTAGCCTCACAGGGGGATTGGGAGACCCAGTACTTC. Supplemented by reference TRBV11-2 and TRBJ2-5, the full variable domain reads EAGVAQSPRYKIIEKRQSVAFWCNPISGHATLYWYQQILGQGPKLLIQFQNNGVVDDSQLPKDRFSAERLKGVDSTLKIQPAKLEDSAVYLCASSLASQGDWETQYFGPGTRLLVL.

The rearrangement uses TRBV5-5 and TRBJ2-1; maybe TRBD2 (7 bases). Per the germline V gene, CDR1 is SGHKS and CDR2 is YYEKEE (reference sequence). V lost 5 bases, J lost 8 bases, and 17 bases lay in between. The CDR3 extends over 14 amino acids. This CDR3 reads CASRQAGAWDEQFF. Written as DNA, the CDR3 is TGTGCCAGCAGACAGGCGGGGGCGTGGGATGAGCAGTTCTTC.

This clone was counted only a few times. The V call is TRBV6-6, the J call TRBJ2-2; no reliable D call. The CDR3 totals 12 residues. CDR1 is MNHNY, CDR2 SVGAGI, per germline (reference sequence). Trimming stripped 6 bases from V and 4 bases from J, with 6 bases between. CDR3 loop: CASRGSTGELFF. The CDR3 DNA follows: TGTGCCAGCAGAGGATCCACCGGGGAGCTGTTTTTT.

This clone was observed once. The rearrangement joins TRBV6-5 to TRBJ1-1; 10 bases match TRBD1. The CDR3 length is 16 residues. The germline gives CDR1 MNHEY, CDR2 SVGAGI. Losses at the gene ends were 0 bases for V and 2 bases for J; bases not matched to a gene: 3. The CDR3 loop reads CASSYSWTGGNTEAFF. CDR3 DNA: TGTGCCAGCAGTTACTCTTGGACAGGGGGAAACACTGAAGCTTTCTTT.

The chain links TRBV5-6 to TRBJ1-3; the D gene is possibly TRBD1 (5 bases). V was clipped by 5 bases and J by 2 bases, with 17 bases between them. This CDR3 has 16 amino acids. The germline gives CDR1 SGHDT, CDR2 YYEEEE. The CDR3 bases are TGTGCCAGCAGTCCGGGGCCGGCCGGTCCTGGAAACACCATATATTTT. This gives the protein CASSPGPAGPGNTIYF.

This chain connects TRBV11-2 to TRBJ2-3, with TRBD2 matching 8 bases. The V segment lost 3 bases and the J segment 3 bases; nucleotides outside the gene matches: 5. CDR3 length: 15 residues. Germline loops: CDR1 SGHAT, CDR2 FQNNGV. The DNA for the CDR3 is TGTGCCAGCAGCTTTCGGGGGGGCGTGACAGATACGCAGTATTTT. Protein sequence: CASSFRGGVTDTQYF.